This record concerns one TCR beta chain sequence. The record originates from a study of T cell responses to AZD1222 COVID-19 vaccine. The repertoire was sequenced with immunoSEQ multiplex PCR; TCRdb's copy has only in-frame clones and lacks some. Among fewer than 110,000 clones, 92% were seen once, and the ten largest hold 8.5% to 10%. V lost 1 base, J lost 5 bases, and 8 bases lay in between. There are 13 residues in the CDR3. Germline V CDR1 and CDR2: MGHDK, SYGVNS. Sequenced here: peripheral blood, sampled 28 days after the second AZD1222 dose. This clonotype originated in an adult who received the AZD1222 COVID-19 vaccine. The chain links TRBV25-1 to TRBJ1-1; a possible D gene is TRBD1 (5 bases). CDR3 residues: CASSEWGGTEAFF. In nucleotides, the CDR3 is TGTGCCAGCAGTGAATGGGGGGGGACTGAAGCTTTCTTT.